This entry concerns a single T cell receptor beta chain. This sample also contains other DNA sequences that code for the same CDR3. Measured with immunoSEQ multiplex PCR; TCRdb has only the in-frame clones, and not every one. The sample yields about 79,000 clones, under 95% seen once. This entry is derived from a study of technical replicates of blood from several donors. This clonotype was sampled from a human donor in good health. The sequenced material came from T cells isolated from PBMCs.

The chain's CDR3 is CASSLGGEETQYF. CDR3 bases: TGCGCCAGCAGCTTGGGAGGAGAAGAGACCCAGTACTTC. The V and J genes are TRBV5-1 and TRBJ2-5; D unclear. The V gene's germline CDR1 is SGHRS and CDR2 YFSETQ. The ends were cut back, 0 bases at V and 3 bases at J, with 6 bases in the middle. The CDR3 totals 13 residues.